This T cell receptor beta chain was documented in a study of T cell changes during pregnancy in multiple sclerosis. Germline loops: CDR1 SQVTM, CDR2 ANQGSEA. Trimming took off 3 bases at V and 4 bases at J, with 3 bases between the two ends. This CDR3 comprises 11 residues. Some clones are missing from TCRdb's copy, which holds only in-frame ones; the method was immunoSEQ multiplex PCR. The repertoire holds under 60,000 clones, with 90% to 95% as singletons. The rearrangement links TRBV29-1 to TRBJ2-2; D is ambiguous. This material consisted of CD8+ T cells from peripheral blood mononuclear cells, taken after pregnancy. This sequence originates from a female donor with multiple sclerosis, enrolled in a pregnancy study. The CDR3 is CSVERTGELFF. For the CDR3, the DNA is TGCAGCGTTGAGCGCACCGGGGAGCTGTTTTTT.